One and the same sample provided the 30 T cell receptor beta chains below, sequenced in a study of T cells in women clearing cervical HPV infection. Clones were sequenced by immunoSEQ multiplex PCR, and TCRdb holds only the in-frame ones, with some missing. The sample holds about 19,000 clones. Source material: blood buffy coat. These receptors were obtained from a woman aged 18 to 75 with a cervical HPV16 infection that either progressed to CIN3+ or cleared (not recorded which).

The sequenced part of the CDR3 DNA is TGTGCCAGTAGTATTACGTCCTATAATTCACCG. Translation: CASSITSYNSP. The entire CDR3 is CASSITSYNSPLFF. The chain recombines TRBV19 with TRBJ2-2; D remains unclear. The sequence runs out 3 residues before the end of the CDR3; the remainder is reconstructed from the germline J gene. In germline, CDR1 is LNHDA, CDR2 SQIVND (reference sequence). This CDR3 spans 14 amino acids. Full variable domain (remainder filled in from reference TRBV19 and TRBJ2-2): DGGITQSPKYLFRKEGQNVTLSCEQNLNHDAMYWYRQDPGQGLRLIYYSQIVNDFQKGDIAEGYSVSREKKESFPLTVTSAQKNPTAFYLCASSITSYNSPLFFGEGSRLTVL.

Comment on this clone: The read falls 3 residues short of the CDR3 end, and the missing part is taken from the germline J gene. The gene calls are TRBV19 and TRBJ2-5, with D possibly being TRBD2 (7 bases). V gave up 5 bases and J gave up 3 bases, with 19 bases separating them. The CDR3 runs 16 residues. From germline, CDR1 is LNHDA and CDR2 SQIVND (reference sequence). The sequenced CDR3 bases are TGTGCCAGTAGTTTAATGGGGATAGGGGGGGAAGAGACC. Translation: CASSLMGIGGEET. The complete CDR3 sequence is CASSLMGIGGEETQYF.

To note about this clone: The read finishes 3 residues shy of the CDR3 end, and the germline J gene is used to complete it. V usage is TRBV5-1 and J usage is TRBJ2-1, with 10 bases lining up with TRBD1. The CDR3 runs 15 residues. From germline, CDR1 is SGHRS and CDR2 YFSETQ. V shed 2 bases, J shed 7 bases, and the junction held 6 bases outside the gene matches. The CDR3 protein is CASSLTGTGVNEQFF. CDR3 bases read: TGCGCCAGCAGCTTAACCGGGACAGGGGTGAATGAG.

Of note for this clone: The CDR3 extends 3 residues past the end of the read, so its final part is completed from the germline J gene. The chain is built from TRBV10-3 and TRBJ1-6, with D possibly matching TRBD1 (5 bases). This CDR3 has 17 residues. Germline V gene lookup returns CDR1 ENHRY and CDR2 SYGVKD. Trimming cost V 0 bases and J 8 bases, with 17 bases left between them. CDR3 amino acids: CAISESTGTGLDSPLHF. The sequenced part of the CDR3 DNA is TGTGCCATCAGTGAGTCAACAGGTACAGGTCTCGATTCACCC.

Worth noting for this clone: The junction shows a germline mismatch at one end, possibly a read error. Read data end 3 residues before the CDR3 end; the end is taken from the germline J gene. This chain links TRBV7-7 with TRBJ1-1, with D hard to call. The germline gives CDR1 SSHAT, CDR2 FNYEAQ (reference sequence). This CDR3 has 13 amino acids. This CDR3 reads CASSQSINTEAFF. The CDR3 bases that were read are TGTGCTAGCAGCCAGAGTATAAACACTGAA.

Points on this clone: The CDR3 is cut off 3 residues early in the read; its end comes from the germline J gene. The chain carries TRBV7-2 and TRBJ1-4; D perhaps matches TRBD1 (5 bases). This CDR3 has 15 residues. Germline values: CDR1 SGHTA, CDR2 FQGNSA. The ends were cut back, 7 bases at V and 6 bases at J, with 18 bases in the middle. The sequenced part of the CDR3 DNA is TGTGCCAGCAAAGCAGGTCTAGGGGTGGATGAAAAA. This sequence encodes CASKAGLGVDEK. The whole CDR3 is CASKAGLGVDEKLFF.

Of note for this clone: The CDR3 end is not reached by the read, which stops 3 residues before it; the germline J gene fills it in. The V and J genes are TRBV19 and TRBJ1-2; TRBD1 matches 7 bases. CDR1 and CDR2 (germline): LNHDA, SQIVND (reference sequence). CDR3 length equals 15 residues. The V gene end was trimmed by 1 base and the J gene end by 1 base; junction bases not matched to a gene: 3. CDR3 bases read: TGTGCCAGTAGTATAGGAGGGACAGATAACTATGGC. It is translated as CASSIGGTDNYG. The CDR3, in full, reads CASSIGGTDNYGYTF.

A note on this clone: The read is 3 residues too short to cover the CDR3 end, so that end is filled in from the germline J gene. The rearrangement links TRBV5-8 to TRBJ1-2; TRBD1 is a possible D gene (5 bases). The V gene's germline CDR1 is SGHTS and CDR2 YDEGEE. V was cut by 2 bases and J by 2 bases, with 10 bases left in between. CDR3 length: 14 amino acids. Incomplete CDR3 DNA: TGTGCCAGCAGCTTTGGGGGGTGGAACTATGGC. This encodes CASSFGGWNYG. The whole CDR3 is CASSFGGWNYGYTF.

This clone is medium-sized (0.01 to 0.1%) by frequency. The read ends 3 residues before the CDR3 terminus; that terminus is restored from the germline J gene. The genes are TRBV7-8 and TRBJ2-3; 8 bases line up with TRBD2. This CDR3 is 16 amino acids long. Germline V lookup: CDR1 SGHVS, CDR2 FQNEAQ. V dropped 5 bases and J dropped 3; count of bases not matched to a gene: 10. CDR3 region: CASSHREGRGTDTQYF. CDR3 bases read: TGTGCCAGCAGCCATCGGGAGGGGAGGGGAACAGATACG.

Points on this clone: The read comes to an end 3 residues before the CDR3 does, leaving the germline J gene to fill in the end. The gene calls are TRBV19 and TRBJ1-4; TRBD1 might be the D (6 bases). This CDR3 is built from 17 residues. The germline gives CDR1 LNHDA, CDR2 SQIVND (reference sequence). The ends were cut back, 2 bases at V and 2 bases at J, with 15 bases in the middle. CDR3 sequence: CASSIQGSLTTNEKLFF. The sequenced CDR3 bases are TGTGCCAGTAGTATACAGGGGTCCTTGACGACTAATGAAAAA.

CDR3 DNA (partial): TGTGCCAGTAGTAGACAAGGACAGGAGGATTACTCTGGGGCCAACGTC. Its translation: CASSRQGQEDYSGANV. The complete CDR3 protein is CASSRQGQEDYSGANVLTF. This chain uses TRBV19 with TRBJ2-6, with 7 positions matching TRBD1. The CDR3 is cut off 3 residues early in the read; its end comes from the germline J gene. Germline V gene lookup returns CDR1 LNHDA and CDR2 SQIVND (reference sequence). The CDR3 runs 19 residues. V lost 4 bases and J lost 0; bases outside the gene matches: 12.

In regard to this clone: The sequenced fragment ends 3 residues before the CDR3 boundary, so the rest is inferred from the germline J gene. V gene TRBV7-6 combines with J gene TRBJ1-4; 9 bases line up with TRBD1. The J segment lost 5 bases and the V segment lost 5 bases, leaving 3 bases of the junction unmatched. Looked up from germline, CDR1 is SGHVS and CDR2 is FNYEAQ. The CDR3 extends over 14 amino acids. This CDR3 is CASSPGTGNEKLFF. The CDR3 bases that were read are TGTGCCAGCAGCCCCGGGACAGGGAATGAAAAA.

In the case of this clone: The read ends 3 residues before the CDR3 terminus; that terminus is restored from the germline J gene. The chain links TRBV20-1 to TRBJ1-4; 9 nucleotides align to TRBD1. Germline V gene sequence: CDR1 DFQATT, CDR2 SNEGSKA (reference sequence). CDR3 length equals 14 residues. Trimming cost V 6 bases and J 5 bases; bases outside gene matches: 7. The CDR3 loop is CSARGGQGNEKLFF. The sequenced CDR3 bases are TGCAGTGCACGAGGTGGACAGGGGAATGAAAAA.

Regarding this clone: A read error may account for a junction end that differs from germline. This sample includes further DNA sequences coding for the same CDR3. The CDR3 DNA, read in part, is TGTGCCAGCAGCTTCCAGAACACA. Protein: CASSFQNT. The whole CDR3 protein is CASSFQNTIYF. The chain has TRBV5-5 and TRBJ1-3, with D hard to call. The read terminates 3 residues ahead of where the CDR3 ends, so the germline J gene completes it. The CDR3 has 11 amino acids. The germline CDR1 and CDR2 sequences are SGHKS and YYEKEE (reference sequence).

Of note for this clone: The read halts 3 residues ahead of the CDR3 end, with the missing end drawn from the germline J gene. V gene TRBV10-3 combines with J gene TRBJ1-2, with a tentative D call TRBD1 (5 bases). The CDR3 is 13 amino acids. CDR1 and CDR2 (germline): ENHRY, SYGVKD. V dropped 3 bases and J dropped 4 bases, with 9 bases sitting between them. The chain's CDR3 is CAISEGVPYGYTF. CDR3 DNA, as far as it was read: TGTGCCATCAGTGAAGGGGTACCCTATGGC.

For this clone: The read finishes 3 residues shy of the CDR3 end, and the germline J gene is used to complete it. The chain combines TRBV2 with TRBJ2-5; 13 nucleotides align to TRBD2. This CDR3 contains 16 residues. V shed 5 bases, J shed 1 base, and the junction held 4 bases outside the gene matches. CDR1 is SNHLY, CDR2 FYNNEI, per germline. CDR3 DNA, as far as it was read: TGTGCCAGCAGTTTACGGACTAGCGGGGGCCAAGAGACC. Protein sequence: CASSLRTSGGQET. The complete CDR3 reads CASSLRTSGGQETQYF.

The DNA read from the CDR3 is TGTGCCAGCAGCTTGGGGGTGATCGGGGGTTTCCTGTCTGGC. Amino acid sequence: CASSLGVIGGFLSG. From start to end, the CDR3 is CASSLGVIGGFLSGYTF. This rearrangement joins TRBV13 to TRBJ1-2, with D tentatively TRBD1 (5 bases). The read finishes 3 residues shy of the CDR3 end, and the germline J gene is used to complete it. This CDR3 has 17 residues. The germline V and J ends were trimmed by 3 bases and 7 bases, with 24 bases remaining between them. The germline CDR1 and CDR2 sequences are PRHDT and FYEKMQ (reference sequence).

About this clone itself: The read stops 3 residues short of the end of the CDR3; the missing end is completed from the germline J gene. The V call is TRBV30, the J call TRBJ2-2; 7 positions match TRBD1. This CDR3 has 14 residues. The germline V gene encodes CDR1 GTSNPN and CDR2 SVGIG (reference sequence). Partial CDR3 DNA: TGTGCCTGGAGTCCGGGACAGTCTAATGAAAAG. Protein product: CAWSPGQSNEK. The CDR3 in full is CAWSPGQSNEKLFF.

In regard to this clone: From the germline J gene comes the end of the CDR3, since the read stops 3 residues before it. The chain uses TRBV20-1 and TRBJ1-2, with a tentative D call TRBD1 (6 bases). Germline assignment: CDR1 DFQATT and CDR2 SNEGSKA (reference sequence). The V end lost 0 bases, the J end lost 7 bases, and 18 bases lay between the germline ends. The CDR3 runs to 15 residues. Partial CDR3 DNA: TGCAGTGCTAGAGATCTCAGGGGCCCATCTATTGGC. Its protein is CSARDLRGPSIG. The full CDR3 reads CSARDLRGPSIGYTF.

On this clone itself: The CDR3 end falls 3 residues outside the read, so it is completed with the germline J gene. The chain recombines TRBV7-6 with TRBJ1-1; tentative D call: TRBD1 (5 bases). In germline, CDR1 is SGHVS, CDR2 FNYEAQ. This CDR3 contains 17 residues. With 0 bases removed from V and 4 bases from J, the gap between germline ends came to 18 bases. CDR3 region: CASSLASTGGVGTEAFF. Partial CDR3 DNA: TGTGCCAGCAGCTTAGCCTCAACGGGGGGGGTAGGCACTGAA.

About this clone: The DNA ends 3 residues before the CDR3 does, and the rest of the CDR3 is filled in from the germline J gene. The V gene is TRBV7-2, the J gene TRBJ2-3; D possibly corresponds to TRBD1 (6 bases). Trimming left V 4 bases short and J 2 bases short, with 13 bases between. Germline-derived CDR1 and CDR2 are SGHTA and FQGNSA. The CDR3 loop spans 15 amino acids. The CDR3 loop reads CASSWQGLLTDTQYF. The part of the CDR3 DNA that was read is TGTGCCAGCAGCTGGCAGGGGCTCCTCACAGATACG.

About this clone: The sequence runs out 3 residues before the end of the CDR3; the remainder is reconstructed from the germline J gene. The chain employs TRBV6-2 or TRBV6-3 and TRBJ2-5, with 7 bases fitting TRBD2. Per the germline V gene, CDR1 is MNHEY and CDR2 is SVGEGT. CDR3 size: 13 residues. V was clipped by 11 bases and J by 7 bases; unmatched bases: 13. CDR3 amino acids: CASRDSTGGTQYF. CDR3 DNA (partial): TGTGCCTCCCGGGACTCCACGGGGGGGACC.

About this clone itself: The read stops 3 residues short of the end of the CDR3; the missing end is completed from the germline J gene. The gene calls are TRBV19 and TRBJ1-2, with 9 bases lining up with TRBD1. This CDR3 comprises 15 residues. The germline V gene has CDR1 LNHDA and CDR2 SQIVND (reference sequence). The covered CDR3 bases are TGTGCCAGTAGTATAGTGACAGGGGGGTTCTACGAC. It specifies CASSIVTGGFYD. In full, the CDR3 reads CASSIVTGGFYDYTF.

Remarks on this clone: Sequence at one end of the junction differs from germline and may be a read error. The read halts 3 residues ahead of the CDR3 end, with the missing end drawn from the germline J gene. The sample carries other DNA sequences with the same CDR3. This sequence joins TRBV7-2 and TRBJ1-3; no definite D call. CDR3 size: 15 residues. Germline V gene sequence: CDR1 SGHTA, CDR2 FQGNSA. The sequenced CDR3 bases are TGTGCCAGCAGCTTAGGAAAGTCTAGCGGAAACACG. Translated, it gives CASSLGKSSGNT. In full, the CDR3 reads CASSLGKSSGNTIYF.

As regards this clone: The CDR3 extends 3 residues past the end of the read, so its final part is completed from the germline J gene. J is TRBJ2-1 and V is TRBV7-8; 8 bases fit TRBD2. From germline, CDR1 is SGHVS and CDR2 FQNEAQ. The CDR3 has 15 residues. Trimming took 5 bases from V and 9 from J; bases not matched to a gene: 12. CDR3 loop: CASSREGLVGGEQFF. CDR3 DNA, as far as it was read: TGTGCCAGCAGCCGGGAGGGACTAGTGGGAGGTGAG.

Of note for this clone: The read comes to an end 3 residues before the CDR3 does, leaving the germline J gene to fill in the end. The chain employs TRBV19 and TRBJ2-2, with 9 bases identical to TRBD2. Germline CDR1 is LNHDA and CDR2 is SQIVND (reference sequence). The CDR3 totals 17 residues. The V gene end was trimmed by 1 base and the J gene end by 4 bases; junction bases not matched to a gene: 7. The CDR3 here is CASSIVGLAGSTGELFF. The CDR3 bases that were read are TGTGCCAGTAGTATAGTTGGGCTAGCGGGGAGCACCGGGGAG.

Remarks on this clone: Read sequence stops 3 residues before the CDR3 end, and the germline J gene provides the missing end. Within the sample, other DNA sequences also encode this same CDR3. The V gene is TRBV30, the J gene TRBJ1-3; maybe TRBD1 (6 bases). CDR3 length: 16 residues. Germline V lookup: CDR1 GTSNPN, CDR2 SVGIG (reference sequence). The V end lost 2 bases, the J end lost 2 bases, and 16 bases lay between the germline ends. The DNA read from the CDR3 is TGTGCCTGGAGTACCTTGGCAGGGGAAGCTGGAAACACC. Translated, it gives CAWSTLAGEAGNT. The entire CDR3 reads CAWSTLAGEAGNTIYF.

With respect to this clone: The sequenced fragment ends 3 residues before the CDR3 boundary, so the rest is inferred from the germline J gene. V and J are TRBV7-2 and TRBJ2-3; 8 nucleotides match TRBD2. The CDR3 length is 15 residues. The germline V gene has CDR1 SGHTA and CDR2 FQGNSA. The CDR3 DNA, read in part, is TGTGCCAGCAGCGTCCGGGGGGGCGTCAGAGAGACG. Residues: CASSVRGGVRET. From start to end, the CDR3 is CASSVRGGVRETQYF.

Concerning this clone itself: The CDR3 is cut off 3 residues early in the read; its end comes from the germline J gene. This sequence joins TRBV7-2 and TRBJ2-3; 12 bases line up with TRBD2. This CDR3 has 14 amino acids. Germline assignment: CDR1 SGHTA and CDR2 FQGNSA. After removal of 10 bases from V and 2 bases from J, the junction contained 4 bases not matched to a gene. This CDR3 reads CAIRTSGTTDTQYF. Incomplete CDR3 DNA: TGTGCCATCCGGACTAGCGGGACCACAGATACG.

In regard to this clone: The read terminates 3 residues before the CDR3 end, so the remaining end is supplied by the germline J gene. The chain uses TRBV6-2 or TRBV6-3 and TRBJ1-1; no firm D call. The V end was cut by 0 bases, the J end by 5 bases, with 10 bases between. CDR1 is MNHEY and CDR2 is SVGEGT in the germline V gene. The CDR3 loop spans 14 amino acids. The CDR3 bases that were read are TGTGCCAGCAGTTACTCGACGGGGAGGACTGAA. It is translated as CASSYSTGRTE. The entire CDR3 reads CASSYSTGRTEAFF.